This T cell receptor (beta chain) was documented in a study of early T cells in non-severe SARS-CoV-2 infection. Study-wide findings and caveats: Matching with VDJdb favored anti-spike CD8 responses (missing private and CD4 specificities).

The J segment lost 8 bases and the V segment lost 1 base, leaving 8 bases of the junction unmatched. The CDR3 is made up of 16 amino acids. TCRdb passed the 5' RACE reads through MiXCR, listing each CDR3 protein once. The sample consists of around 77,000 distinct CDR3 sequences, 5% of them appearing once. Concerning this clonotype: Its antigen is currently unknown.

This specimen consisted of whole blood, obtained at baseline. The chain recombines TRBV12-3 or TRBV12-4 with TRBJ2-1, with TRBD2 matching over 10 bases. This TCR was recovered from an adult who was a healthcare worker with PCR-confirmed SARS-CoV-2 infection or an uninfected control (not recorded which). The CDR3 DNA is TGTGCCAGCAGTTTAGAGGGACTAGCGCGTGGGGATGAGCAGTTCTTC. Residues: CASSLEGLARGDEQFF.